The 11 T cell receptor beta chains below all came from one sample that was sequenced in a study of OX40 agonist ivuxolimab in advanced cancers. Sequencing was performed with immunoSEQ multiplex PCR; in TCRdb, only in-frame clones are kept and a portion is missing. The sample holds over 55,000 clones, 77% seen once. Here the sequenced sample was CD4+ or CD8+ T cells sorted from blood, taken in a trial of the OX40 agonist ivuxolimab. The receptor set was obtained from an adult with an advanced solid tumor such as melanoma, head and neck, liver or kidney cancer.

The rearrangement uses TRBV7-9 and TRBJ2-7, with D possibly being TRBD2 (5 bases). The CDR3 contains 14 residues. Germline lookup yields CDR1 SEHNR and CDR2 FQNEAQ (reference sequence). The V end lost 1 base, the J end lost 4 bases, and 11 bases lay between the germline ends. CDR3 sequence (DNA): TGTGCCAGCAGCTTAGTCGGCAGCGGTTACGAGCAGTACTTC. Protein product: CASSLVGSGYEQYF. Drawing the rest from reference TRBV7-9 and TRBJ2-7, the complete variable domain is DTGVSQNPRHKITKRGQNVTFRCDPISEHNRLYWYRQTLGQGPEFLTYFQNEAQLEKSRLLSDRFSAERPKGSFSTLEIQRTEQGDSAMYLCASSLVGSGYEQYFGPGTRLTVT.

This clone occurred once. The V and J genes are TRBV7-2 and TRBJ2-5; no reliable D call. The J call may be in error: the DNA end matches TRBJ2-7 better. Germline CDR1 SGHTA, CDR2 FQGNSA. CDR3 length: 15 residues. Here the CDR3 reads CASSFGQYAVYEQYF. Here the CDR3 DNA reads TGTGCCAGCAGCTTCGGGCAGTACGCTGTTTACGAGCAGTACTTC.

This chain joins TRBV28 and TRBJ1-2, with D perhaps matching TRBD1 (6 bases). Looked up from germline, CDR1 is MDHEN and CDR2 is SYDVKM. The ends were cut back, 2 bases at V and 7 bases at J, with 14 bases in the middle. This CDR3 region has 14 residues. The CDR3 nucleotides are TGTGCCAGCAGTTTAGGGGGGGCGGTTGGTGGCTACACCTTC. Translation: CASSLGGAVGGYTF.

This sequence joins TRBV6-5 and TRBJ2-1; 8 nucleotides align to TRBD1. There are 14 residues in the CDR3. CDR1 is MNHEY and CDR2 is SVGAGI in the germline V gene. V shed 8 bases, J shed 6 bases, and the junction held 9 bases outside the gene matches. The CDR3 is CASSLAGGPNEQFF. The DNA for the CDR3 is TGTGCCAGCTCCCTAGCAGGGGGCCCCAATGAGCAGTTCTTC.

The V call is TRBV9, the J call TRBJ1-3; a possible D gene is TRBD1 (6 bases). CDR3 size: 17 residues. Germline CDR1 reads SGDLS; CDR2 reads YYNGEE. V lost 4 bases, J lost 0 bases, and 17 bases lay in between. CDR3 region: CASSLQGGGASGNTIYF. In nucleotides, the CDR3 is TGTGCCAGCAGCCTACAGGGTGGAGGCGCCTCTGGAAACACCATATATTTT.

In this sample, this clone turned up a few times. The chain carries TRBV2 and TRBJ2-3, with unresolved D. This CDR3 has 11 residues. Germline V gene data show CDR1 as SNHLY and CDR2 as FYNNEI. V gave up 8 bases and J gave up 6 bases, with 9 bases separating them. The CDR3 coding sequence is TGTGCCAGCCGCGTTTGGGATACGCAGTATTTT. Its protein product is CASRVWDTQYF.

V and J are TRBV6-1 and TRBJ2-7; no reliable D call. This CDR3 comprises 13 residues. V was cut by 2 bases and J by 4 bases, with 9 bases left in between. Germline lookup yields CDR1 MNHNS and CDR2 SASEGT. The CDR3: CASSETLPYEQYF. The CDR3 DNA reads as TGTGCCAGCAGTGAAACCCTACCTTACGAGCAGTACTTC.

This CDR3 reads CSVRADTQYF. As DNA, the CDR3 is TGCAGCGTTAGGGCAGATACGCAGTATTTT. This sequence joins TRBV29-1 and TRBJ2-3; D is unresolved. The CDR3 runs to 10 residues. Germline CDR1 is SQVTM and CDR2 is ANQGSEA. Trimming stripped 5 bases from V and 4 bases from J, with 4 bases between.

This clone was seen more than once but under ten times. The chain has TRBV29-1 and TRBJ1-5; D remains ambiguous. The CDR3 is 12 residues long. V was clipped by 4 bases and J by 0 bases, with 4 bases between them. Germline-derived CDR1 and CDR2 are SQVTM and ANQGSEA. CDR3 DNA sequence: TGCAGCGTTGGGGATAGCAATCAGCCCCAGCATTTT. Its protein product is CSVGDSNQPQHF.

The V and J genes are TRBV7-6 and TRBJ1-2, with D uncertain. Germline V gene sequence: CDR1 SGHVS, CDR2 FNYEAQ. Deletions cut 1 base from V and 6 bases from J, with 18 bases between. The CDR3 sequence is 16 residues long. This CDR3 reads CASSLGPGVGVDGYTF. As DNA, the CDR3 is TGTGCCAGCAGCTTAGGACCGGGTGTTGGGGTCGATGGCTACACCTTC.

J is TRBJ1-1 and V is TRBV7-9, with 7 bases lining up with TRBD1. The CDR3 spans 13 residues. V was clipped by 5 bases and J by 0 bases; unmatched bases: 0. Germline lookup yields CDR1 SEHNR and CDR2 FQNEAQ (reference sequence). The DNA for the CDR3 is TGTGCCAGCAGCGACAGGGTGAACACTGAAGCTTTCTTT. Translating it yields CASSDRVNTEAFF.